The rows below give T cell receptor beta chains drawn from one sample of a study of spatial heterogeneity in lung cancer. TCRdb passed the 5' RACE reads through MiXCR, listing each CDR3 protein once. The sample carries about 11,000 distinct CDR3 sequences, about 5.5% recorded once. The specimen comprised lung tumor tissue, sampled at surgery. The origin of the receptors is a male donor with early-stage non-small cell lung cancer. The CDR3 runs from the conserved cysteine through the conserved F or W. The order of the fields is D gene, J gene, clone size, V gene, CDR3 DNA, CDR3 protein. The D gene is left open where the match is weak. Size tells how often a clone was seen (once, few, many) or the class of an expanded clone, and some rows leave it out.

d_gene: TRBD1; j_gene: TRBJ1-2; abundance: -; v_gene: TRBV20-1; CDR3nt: TGCAGTGCTAGAGTGGCAGGGGGCGCCTATGGCTACACCTTC; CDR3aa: CSARVAGGAYGYTF
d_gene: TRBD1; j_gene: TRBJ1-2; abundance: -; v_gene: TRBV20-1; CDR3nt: TGCAGTGCGCGAACCATCCGGGACAGGATATATGGCTACACCTTC; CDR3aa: CSARTIRDRIYGYTF
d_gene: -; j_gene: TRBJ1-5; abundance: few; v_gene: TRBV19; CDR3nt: TGTGCCAGTAGAACCGGGACTGAGAATCAGCCCCAGCATTTT; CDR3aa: CASRTGTENQPQHF
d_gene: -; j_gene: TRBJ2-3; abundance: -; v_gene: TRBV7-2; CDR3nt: TGTGCCAGCAGCTTAGTTTCAGGGGAGGGAACTACGAATACGCAGTATTTT; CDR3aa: CASSLVSGEGTTNTQYF
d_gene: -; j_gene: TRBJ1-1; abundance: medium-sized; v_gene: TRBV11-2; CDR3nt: TGTGCCAGCAGCTCCGGGAACACTGAAGCTTTCTTT; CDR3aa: CASSSGNTEAFF
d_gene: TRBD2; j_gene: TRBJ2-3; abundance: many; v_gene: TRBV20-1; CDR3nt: TGCAGTGCTAGACTCGCGGGGGGGCATGATACGCAGTATTTT; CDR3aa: CSARLAGGHDTQYF
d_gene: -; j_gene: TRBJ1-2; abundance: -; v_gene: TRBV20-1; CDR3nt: TGCAGTGCTAGCCCGGGACCCCTAGCTAACTATGGCTACACCTTC; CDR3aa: CSASPGPLANYGYTF
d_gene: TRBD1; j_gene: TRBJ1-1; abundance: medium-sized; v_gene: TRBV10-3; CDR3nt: TGTGCCATCCGGGACAGGGCGCACACTGAAGCTTTCTTT; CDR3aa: CAIRDRAHTEAFF
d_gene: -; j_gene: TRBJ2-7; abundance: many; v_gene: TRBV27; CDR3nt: TGTGCCAGCAGTTTCGGTAGGGGGGTGGAGCAGTACTTC; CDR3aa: CASSFGRGVEQYF
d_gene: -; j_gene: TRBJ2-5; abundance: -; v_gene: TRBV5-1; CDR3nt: TGCGCCAGCAGCTTGTCTGGGCGGACGTTAGAGACCCAGTACTTC; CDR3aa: CASSLSGRTLETQYF
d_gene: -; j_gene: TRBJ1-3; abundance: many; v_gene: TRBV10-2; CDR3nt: TGCGCCAGCAGGGTCAGTCTTTTCCGAAACACCATATATTTT; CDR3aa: CASRVSLFRNTIYF
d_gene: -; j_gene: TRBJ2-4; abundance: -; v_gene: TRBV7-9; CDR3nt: TGTGCCAGCAGCGCGTGGCAGGGCGAAAACATTCAGTACTTC; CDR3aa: CASSAWQGENIQYF
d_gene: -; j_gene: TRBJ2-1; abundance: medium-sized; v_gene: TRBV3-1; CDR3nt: TGTGCCAGCAGCCAAGTGCCTCCATCCCAGTTCTTC; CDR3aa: CASSQVPPSQFF
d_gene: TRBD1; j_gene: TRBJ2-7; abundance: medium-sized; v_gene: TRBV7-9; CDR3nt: TGTGCCAGCAGCCCAAAAGTCGGACAGGGACTCTACTACGAGCAGTACTTC; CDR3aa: CASSPKVGQGLYYEQYF
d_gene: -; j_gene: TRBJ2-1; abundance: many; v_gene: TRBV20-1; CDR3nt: TGCAGTGCTAGAGGAGGGGGGGATGAGCAGTTCTTC; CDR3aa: CSARGGGDEQFF
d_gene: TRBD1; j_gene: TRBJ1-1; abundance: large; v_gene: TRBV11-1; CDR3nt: TGTGCCAGCAGCACGGACAGGGGGATTGAAGCTTTCTTT; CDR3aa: CASSTDRGIEAFF
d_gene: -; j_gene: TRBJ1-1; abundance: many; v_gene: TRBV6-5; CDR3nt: TGTGCCAGCAGTAAGCTGAACCCCGACCGGGCTTTCTTT; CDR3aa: CASSKLNPDRAFF